This T cell receptor beta chain derives from a study of blood T cells in healthy people across ages. Primed by a sample-barcoded 5' primer and a J-beta primer mix, a second PCR proceeded for 7 to 11 cycles. TCRdb reanalysed the 5' RACE reads using MiXCR and keeps one entry per CDR3 protein. The sample holds 650,000 to 950,000 distinct CDR3 sequences, 40% to 50% seen once. Of note for this clonotype: A read error may explain this, as a much larger clone is one base away.

Trimming removed 1 base from V and 1 base from J, with 10 bases in between. Per germline, CDR1 DFQATT and CDR2 SNEGSKA (reference sequence). The CDR3 length is 14 residues. Sequenced material: blood. This receptor was obtained from a man aged 55 to 70 in good health. The chain joins TRBV20-1 to TRBJ1-1; no clear D gene. The CDR3 nucleotides are TGCAGTGCTAGAGTGGCAGAGGCGAACACTGAAGCTTTCTTT. Encoded protein: CSARVAEANTEAFF.